This TCR beta chain was retrieved from a study of regulatory T cells in long-lasting Graves disease. Whole-study results and caveats: TCR diversity was lower in persistent than newly diagnosed Graves' disease.

Noted time point: newly diagnosed GD, antithyroid drugs for less than 3 months. Extracted RNA from PBMCs served as the source of the TCR library. In Xi'an, China, an endocrinology department was the source of patients. This clonotype was recorded many times. Its antigen remains unidentified. Arm-PCR of CDR3 regions and iRepertoire HTBI primers were used to build TCR beta libraries. MiXCR was run by TCRdb on the multiplex PCR reads, yielding one entry per CDR3 protein. The sample includes 400,000 to 550,000 distinct CDR3 sequences, 16% seen only once; the top ten take about 10%. A further study also used this sample, focusing on T cells in Graves' hyperthyroidism and ophthalmopathy. That source notes: For ophthalmopathy, model prediction preceded onset by a median about 6 months.

The clonotype originates from a woman aged 25-40 years with Graves disease. Material: peripheral blood mononuclear cells (PBMCs), obtained at new diagnosis, from a patient treated with antithyroid drugs.

CDR3 sequence reads: CASSLSPHLPTYEQYF. The CDR3 bases are TGTGCCAGCAGCTTAAGTCCGCATTTACCCACCTACGAGCAGTACTTC. J is TRBJ2-7 and V is TRBV7-2; D gene ambiguous. The CDR3 contains 16 residues. The V end was cut by 2 bases, the J end by 2 bases, with 16 bases between. Germline V gene sequence: CDR1 SGHTA, CDR2 FQGNSA.